Listed below are T cell receptor beta chains from one sample, sequenced in a study of blood T cell repertoires in COVID-19. Generated by immunoSEQ multiplex PCR, the TCRdb table keeps only in-frame clones and is missing some. Of about 90,000 clones listed, 80% were seen once; the top ten hold 10%. Sequencing input: peripheral blood. These receptors were taken from a woman in her sixties or seventies with acute or convalescent COVID-19. Both conserved end residues are part of each CDR3. Fields, in order: V gene, clone size, J gene, CDR3 length, D gene, CDR3 DNA, CDR3 protein. D genes are given only for firm matches. Not every row has a clone size; where given, it reads once, few, many or a size class.

V: TRBV30; size: -; J: TRBJ1-4; length: 14; D: -; DNA: TGTGCCGCATCTTACAAACCAAAAGATGAAAAACTGTTTTTT; CDR3: CAASYKPKDEKLFF
V: TRBV28; size: -; J: TRBJ1-5; length: 16; D: TRBD1; DNA: TGTGCCAGCAGTCCTTCTCAGGGGGCAGGCAATCAGCCCCAGCATTTT; CDR3: CASSPSQGAGNQPQHF
V: TRBV9; size: -; J: TRBJ2-7; length: 15; D: TRBD2; DNA: TGTGCCAGCAGCGTAGGAGCGGGAGGGGTCTACGAGCAGTACTTC; CDR3: CASSVGAGGVYEQYF
V: TRBV28; size: once; J: TRBJ1-4; length: 14; D: -; DNA: TGTGCCAGCAGTTTAAGTCAGGGCGGTGGAAAACTGTTTTTT; CDR3: CASSLSQGGGKLFF
V: TRBV3-1/TRBV3-2; size: -; J: TRBJ2-3; length: 15; D: -; DNA: TGTGCCAGCAGCCAAGAATGGCAAGTGGCAGATACGCAGTATTTT; CDR3: CASSQEWQVADTQYF
V: TRBV9; size: few; J: TRBJ1-1; length: 17; D: -; DNA: TGTGCCAGCAGCGCCCCAGGCGGGGGGGGACGGACCACTGAAGCTTTCTTT; CDR3: CASSAPGGGGRTTEAFF
V: TRBV6-5; size: few; J: TRBJ1-2; length: 13; D: TRBD1; DNA: TGTGCCAGCAGTTACACAGGGGACTATGGCTACACCTTC; CDR3: CASSYTGDYGYTF
V: TRBV18; size: -; J: TRBJ2-5; length: 13; D: -; DNA: TGTGCCAGCTCACCGGGACCGGGACTGTCCCAGTACTTC; CDR3: CASSPGPGLSQYF
V: TRBV19; size: -; J: TRBJ1-5; length: 15; D: TRBD1; DNA: TGTGCCAGTAGTCTGACAGGGTTGAACAATCAGCCCCAGCATTTT; CDR3: CASSLTGLNNQPQHF
V: TRBV2; size: -; J: TRBJ1-1; length: 13; D: TRBD1; DNA: TGTGCCAGCAGTGAAGGACAGGGCACTGAAGCTTTCTTT; CDR3: CASSEGQGTEAFF
V: TRBV5-4; size: -; J: TRBJ2-1; length: 15; D: -; DNA: TGTGCCAGCAGCTTGGGAGGAAGCCTCTACAATGAGCAGTTCTTC; CDR3: CASSLGGSLYNEQFF
V: TRBV2; size: -; J: TRBJ1-2; length: 14; D: TRBD1; DNA: TGTGCCAGCAGTGAAGCTGGGACAGGGTGGGGCTACACCTTC; CDR3: CASSEAGTGWGYTF
V: TRBV7-8; size: -; J: TRBJ2-7; length: 14; D: TRBD1; DNA: TGTGCCAGCAGCGTAAGGGACAGGCCCTACGAGCAGTACTTC; CDR3: CASSVRDRPYEQYF
V: TRBV15; size: -; J: TRBJ2-1; length: 16; D: TRBD2; DNA: TGTGCCACCAGCCCCCGACTAGCGGGAGGGCGAGGTGAGCAGTTCTTC; CDR3: CATSPRLAGGRGEQFF
V: TRBV12-3/TRBV12-4; size: once; J: TRBJ1-3; length: 13; D: -; DNA: TGTGCCAGCAGGGACAACTCTGGAAACACCATATATTTT; CDR3: CASRDNSGNTIYF
V: TRBV18; size: -; J: TRBJ2-5; length: 14; D: -; DNA: TGTGCCAGCTCACCCCAACGGGGTCAAGAGACCCAGTACTTC; CDR3: CASSPQRGQETQYF
V: TRBV19; size: once; J: TRBJ2-1; length: 12; D: -; DNA: TGTGCCAGTAGTATCAATTACAATGAGCAGTTCTTC; CDR3: CASSINYNEQFF
V: TRBV30; size: -; J: TRBJ2-7; length: 13; D: -; DNA: TGTGCCTGGAGTGAAGGGGGTACCTACGAGCAGTACTTC; CDR3: CAWSEGGTYEQYF
V: TRBV5-1; size: -; J: TRBJ2-7; length: 15; D: TRBD1; DNA: TGCGCCAGCAGCTTGGCCTCGACAGGGGGGGACGAGCAGTACTTC; CDR3: CASSLASTGGDEQYF
V: TRBV7-2; size: -; J: TRBJ2-7; length: 14; D: TRBD2; DNA: TGTGCCAGCAGCCCCACGGGGGGTTCCTACGAGCAGTACTTC; CDR3: CASSPTGGSYEQYF
V: TRBV14; size: -; J: TRBJ1-1; length: 18; D: TRBD1; DNA: TGTGCCAGCAGCCACCCGGGACAGGGGAGGATTCTGAACACTGAAGCTTTCTTT; CDR3: CASSHPGQGRILNTEAFF
V: TRBV27; size: -; J: TRBJ2-7; length: 15; D: TRBD1; DNA: TGTGCCAGCAGTTTACGACAGGGGAGCTCCTACGAGCAGTACTTC; CDR3: CASSLRQGSSYEQYF
V: TRBV30; size: -; J: TRBJ2-1; length: 14; D: -; DNA: TGTGCCTGCCCCCGGGTGGACTCCTACAATGAGCAGTTCTTC; CDR3: CACPRVDSYNEQFF
V: TRBV6-5; size: -; J: TRBJ2-7; length: 15; D: -; DNA: TGTGCCACCATGGGTTTTGCAGGAACCTCCTACGAGCAGTACTTC; CDR3: CATMGFAGTSYEQYF
V: TRBV6-5; size: -; J: TRBJ1-4; length: 14; D: -; DNA: TGTGCCAGTGGCGGGGCAACAACTAATGAAAAACTGTTTTTT; CDR3: CASGGATTNEKLFF
V: TRBV27; size: -; J: TRBJ2-1; length: 14; D: TRBD2; DNA: TGTGCCAGCAGTTTAACGGGAGGACACAATGAGCAGTTCTTC; CDR3: CASSLTGGHNEQFF
V: TRBV4-2; size: -; J: TRBJ2-1; length: 16; D: -; DNA: TGTGCCAGCAGCCTCGACTGGCAAAGCTCCTACAATGAGCAGTTCTTC; CDR3: CASSLDWQSSYNEQFF
V: TRBV10-3; size: -; J: TRBJ1-5; length: 14; D: TRBD1; DNA: TGTGCCATCAGTGTGCAGGGGGGAGATCAGCCCCAGCATTTT; CDR3: CAISVQGGDQPQHF
V: TRBV12-3/TRBV12-4; size: -; J: TRBJ1-1; length: 11; D: -; DNA: TGTGCCAGCAGTTTCTCAGATTCGGCTTTCTTT; CDR3: CASSFSDSAFF
V: TRBV6-4; size: -; J: TRBJ2-1; length: 13; D: TRBD1; DNA: TGTGCCAGCAGTGACCAACCAGGGGGTGAGCAGTTCTTC; CDR3: CASSDQPGGEQFF
V: TRBV7-2; size: -; J: TRBJ1-3; length: 13; D: -; DNA: TGTGCCAGCAGCCTGACTTCTGGAAACACCATATATTTT; CDR3: CASSLTSGNTIYF
V: TRBV3-1/TRBV3-2; size: -; J: TRBJ2-7; length: 15; D: TRBD1; DNA: TGTGCCAGCAGCCAACTAGGACAGGGGGTCGCCGAGCAGTACTTC; CDR3: CASSQLGQGVAEQYF
V: TRBV6-5; size: -; J: TRBJ2-3; length: 15; D: TRBD1; DNA: TGTGCCAGCAGTAACGGACAGGGGAGCACAGATACGCAGTATTTT; CDR3: CASSNGQGSTDTQYF
V: TRBV18; size: -; J: TRBJ2-3; length: 15; D: -; DNA: TGTGCCAGCTCCCCTCTCTCGGGGGTCTCAGATACGCAGTATTTT; CDR3: CASSPLSGVSDTQYF
V: TRBV7-2; size: -; J: TRBJ1-6; length: 14; D: -; DNA: TGTGCCAGCAGCCAAACGCAGGGCCGTTCACCCCTCCACTTT; CDR3: CASSQTQGRSPLHF
V: TRBV28; size: few; J: TRBJ1-2; length: 19; D: TRBD1; DNA: TGTGCCAGCAGTGGGAGCCAGATAATGCCGCCAGGGGGGATATATGGCTACACCTTC; CDR3: CASSGSQIMPPGGIYGYTF
V: TRBV28; size: -; J: TRBJ1-5; length: 18; D: TRBD1; DNA: TGTGCCAGCAGTTTAGGGACAGGGGGCGTACTACGAAATCAGCCCCAGCATTTT; CDR3: CASSLGTGGVLRNQPQHF
V: TRBV7-8; size: -; J: TRBJ2-1; length: 16; D: TRBD2; DNA: TGTGCCAGCACCTGGACGGGGGGGAGCTCCTACAATGAGCAGTTCTTC; CDR3: CASTWTGGSSYNEQFF
V: TRBV6-6; size: -; J: TRBJ2-1; length: 14; D: TRBD2; DNA: TGTGCCAGCAGTTACGGTGGGAGGGCTAGTGAGCAGTTCTTC; CDR3: CASSYGGRASEQFF
V: TRBV5-6; size: -; J: TRBJ2-2; length: 15; D: -; DNA: TGTGCCAGCAGCTTAATAAATCGGAACACCGGGGAGCTGTTTTTT; CDR3: CASSLINRNTGELFF
V: TRBV11-3; size: -; J: TRBJ2-2; length: 17; D: TRBD2; DNA: TGTGCCAGCAGCTTAGCTACGGGAGGGCCAGACACCGGGGAGCTGTTTTTT; CDR3: CASSLATGGPDTGELFF
V: TRBV5-1; size: few; J: TRBJ1-1; length: 14; D: -; DNA: TGCGCCAGCAGCTTGGTTTCAGGTAACACTGAAGCTTTCTTT; CDR3: CASSLVSGNTEAFF
V: TRBV30; size: -; J: TRBJ2-7; length: 12; D: TRBD2; DNA: TGTGCCGGTACTAGCGGGGGTTACGAGCAGTACTTC; CDR3: CAGTSGGYEQYF
V: TRBV6-5; size: -; J: TRBJ1-2; length: 12; D: -; DNA: TGTGCCAGCAGAGGGGTGGACTATGGCTACACCTTC; CDR3: CASRGVDYGYTF
V: TRBV7-3; size: -; J: TRBJ2-5; length: 14; D: TRBD1; DNA: TGTGCCAGCAGCGTAACAGGGGGTGGAGAGACCCAGTACTTC; CDR3: CASSVTGGGETQYF
V: TRBV28; size: once; J: TRBJ2-5; length: 13; D: -; DNA: TGTGCCAGCAGTCCTGGGCGAGAGGAGACCCAGTACTTC; CDR3: CASSPGREETQYF
V: TRBV3-1/TRBV3-2; size: -; J: TRBJ1-2; length: 14; D: -; DNA: TGTGCCAGCAGCCAAGATATCACCGTTAGTGCCTACACCTTC; CDR3: CASSQDITVSAYTF
V: TRBV7-3; size: -; J: TRBJ2-5; length: 13; D: -; DNA: TGTGCCAGCAGCCTTTTACGGGGTGAGACCCAGTACTTC; CDR3: CASSLLRGETQYF
V: TRBV9; size: -; J: TRBJ1-1; length: 14; D: -; DNA: TGTGCCAGCAGCGTAGGAGGAGGGGACACTGAAGCTTTCTTT; CDR3: CASSVGGGDTEAFF
V: TRBV2; size: -; J: TRBJ1-6; length: 15; D: -; DNA: TGTGCCAGCAGTGTAGGACAGAGCTATAATTCACCCCTCCACTTT; CDR3: CASSVGQSYNSPLHF
V: TRBV11-2; size: -; J: TRBJ2-1; length: 22; D: TRBD2; DNA: TGTGCCAGCAGTCCGGGACAGGGGGGACTAGCGGGAGGGCCGGGCTCCTACAATGAGCAGTTCTTC; CDR3: CASSPGQGGLAGGPGSYNEQFF
V: TRBV28; size: -; J: TRBJ1-4; length: 15; D: -; DNA: TGTGCCAGCAGTAACCCTGGGCTACCTAATGAAAAACTGTTTTTT; CDR3: CASSNPGLPNEKLFF
V: TRBV19; size: -; J: TRBJ2-1; length: 15; D: TRBD2; DNA: TGTGCCAGTAGTATAGGAGGGACTAGCGTCGATGAGCAGTTCTTC; CDR3: CASSIGGTSVDEQFF
V: TRBV28; size: -; J: TRBJ1-5; length: 13; D: -; DNA: TGTGCCAGCAGTTTACTCGAGAATCAGCCCCAGCATTTT; CDR3: CASSLLENQPQHF
V: TRBV14; size: -; J: TRBJ2-3; length: 18; D: TRBD2; DNA: TGTGCCAGCAGCCAACAAGGTCGCGGGAGGGGGGGCACAGATACGCAGTATTTT; CDR3: CASSQQGRGRGGTDTQYF
V: TRBV29-1; size: once; J: TRBJ1-1; length: 13; D: TRBD1; DNA: TGCAGCGTTGAACCCCAGGGGGCGTTTGAAGCTTTCTTT; CDR3: CSVEPQGAFEAFF
V: TRBV5-1; size: -; J: TRBJ2-3; length: 18; D: TRBD2; DNA: TGCGCCAGCAGCCTCCTGGGGGCGGGAGGGAGCCAGACAGATACGCAGTATTTT; CDR3: CASSLLGAGGSQTDTQYF
V: TRBV4-3; size: few; J: TRBJ1-5; length: 15; D: -; DNA: TGCGCCAGCAGCCAAGATGGGGGGGCTTTAGAGCCCCAGCATTTT; CDR3: CASSQDGGALEPQHF
V: TRBV5-6; size: once; J: TRBJ2-7; length: 14; D: -; DNA: TGTGCCAGCAGCGTACCGGGACTGTTCTACGAGCAGTACTTC; CDR3: CASSVPGLFYEQYF
V: TRBV30; size: -; J: TRBJ1-6; length: 12; D: TRBD1; DNA: TGTGCCGGGGACAGGGATAATTCACCCCTCCACTTT; CDR3: CAGDRDNSPLHF